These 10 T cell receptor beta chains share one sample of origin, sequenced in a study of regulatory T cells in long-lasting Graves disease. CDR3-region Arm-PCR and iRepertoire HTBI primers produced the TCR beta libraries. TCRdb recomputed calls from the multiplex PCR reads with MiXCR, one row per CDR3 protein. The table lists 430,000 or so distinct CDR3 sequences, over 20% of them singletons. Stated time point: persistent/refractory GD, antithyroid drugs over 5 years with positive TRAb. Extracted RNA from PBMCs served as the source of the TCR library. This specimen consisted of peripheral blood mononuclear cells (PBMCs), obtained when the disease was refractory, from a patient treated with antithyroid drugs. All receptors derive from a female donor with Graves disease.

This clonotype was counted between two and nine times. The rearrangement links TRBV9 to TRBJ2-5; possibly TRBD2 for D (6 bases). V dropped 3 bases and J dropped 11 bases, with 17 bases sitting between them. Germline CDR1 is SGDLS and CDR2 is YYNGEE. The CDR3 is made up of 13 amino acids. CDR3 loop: CASSAGLQSEQYF. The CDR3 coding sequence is TGTGCCAGCAGCGCGGGACTTCAGAGTGAGCAGTACTTC.

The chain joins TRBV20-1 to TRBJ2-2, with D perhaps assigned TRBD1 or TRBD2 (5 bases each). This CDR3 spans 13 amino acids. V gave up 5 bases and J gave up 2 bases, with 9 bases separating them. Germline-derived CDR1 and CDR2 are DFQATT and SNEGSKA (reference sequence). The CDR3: CSAGRDNTGELFF. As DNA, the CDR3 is TGCAGTGCTGGTCGGGACAACACCGGGGAGCTGTTTTTT.

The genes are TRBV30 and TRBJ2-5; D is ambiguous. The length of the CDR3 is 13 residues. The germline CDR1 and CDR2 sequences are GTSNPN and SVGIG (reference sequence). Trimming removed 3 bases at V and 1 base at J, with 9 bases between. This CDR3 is CAWSPDTQETQYF. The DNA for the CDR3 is TGTGCCTGGAGCCCCGACACCCAAGAGACCCAGTACTTC. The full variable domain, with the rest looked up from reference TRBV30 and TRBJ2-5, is SQTIHQWPATLVQPVGSPLSLECTVEGTSNPNLYWYRQAAGRGLQLLFYSVGIGQISSEVPQNLSASRPQDRQFILSSKKLLLSDSGFYLCAWSPDTQETQYFGPGTRLLVL.

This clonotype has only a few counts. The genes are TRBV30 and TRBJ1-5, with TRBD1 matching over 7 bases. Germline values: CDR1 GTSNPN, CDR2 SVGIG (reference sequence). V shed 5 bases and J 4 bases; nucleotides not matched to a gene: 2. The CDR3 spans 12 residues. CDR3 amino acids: CAWGTANQPQHF. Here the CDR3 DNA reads TGTGCCTGGGGGACAGCGAATCAGCCCCAGCATTTT.

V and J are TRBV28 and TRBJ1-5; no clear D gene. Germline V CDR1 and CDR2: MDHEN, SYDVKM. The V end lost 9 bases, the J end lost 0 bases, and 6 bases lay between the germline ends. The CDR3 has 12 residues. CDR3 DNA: TGTGCCAGTCGGAATAGCAATCAGCCCCAGCATTTT. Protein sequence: CASRNSNQPQHF.

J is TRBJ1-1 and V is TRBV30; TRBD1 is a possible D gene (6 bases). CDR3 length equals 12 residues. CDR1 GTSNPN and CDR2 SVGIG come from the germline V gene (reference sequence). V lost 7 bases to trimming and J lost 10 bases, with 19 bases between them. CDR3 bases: TGTGCCTTAACAGGGAACGACGGTCCAGCTTTCTTT. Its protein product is CALTGNDGPAFF.

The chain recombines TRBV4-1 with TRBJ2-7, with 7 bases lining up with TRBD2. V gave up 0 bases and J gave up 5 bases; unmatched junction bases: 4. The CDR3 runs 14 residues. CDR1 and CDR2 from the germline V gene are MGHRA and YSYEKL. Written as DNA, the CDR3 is TGCGCCAGCAGCCAAGATACTAGCGCGGACGAGCAGTACTTC. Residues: CASSQDTSADEQYF.

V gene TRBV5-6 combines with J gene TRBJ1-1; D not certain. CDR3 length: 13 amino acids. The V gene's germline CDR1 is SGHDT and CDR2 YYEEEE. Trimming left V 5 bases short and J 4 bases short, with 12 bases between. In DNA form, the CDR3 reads TGTGCCAGCAGTTCCGTCGGGAGCACTGAAGCTTTCTTT. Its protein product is CASSSVGSTEAFF.

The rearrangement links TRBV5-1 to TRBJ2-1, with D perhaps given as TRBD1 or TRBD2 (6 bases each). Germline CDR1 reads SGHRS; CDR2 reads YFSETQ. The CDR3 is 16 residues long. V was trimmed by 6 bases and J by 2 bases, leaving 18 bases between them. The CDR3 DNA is TGCGCCAGCACCGGGCGGGACATCCCTCCCTACAATGAGCAGTTCTTC. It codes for CASTGRDIPPYNEQFF.

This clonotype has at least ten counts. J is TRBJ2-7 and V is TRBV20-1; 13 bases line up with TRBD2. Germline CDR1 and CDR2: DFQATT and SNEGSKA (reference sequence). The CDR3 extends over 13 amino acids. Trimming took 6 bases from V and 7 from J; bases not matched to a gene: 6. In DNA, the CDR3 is TGCAGTGCAAGGACTAGCGGGAGTGGAGAGCAGTACTTC. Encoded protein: CSARTSGSGEQYF.